A selection of T cell receptor beta chains follows, all from one sample in a study of neoadjuvant anti-PD-1 for oral cavity cancer. TCRdb's table, derived via immunoSEQ multiplex PCR, lists solely in-frame clones and lacks some. The sample includes approximately 83,000 clones, approximately 80% seen only once; the top ten take 3.1%. This specimen was PBMCs, taken before nivolumab (anti-PD-1) treatment. The receptor source for this set is a person aged 35 to 85 with oral cavity squamous cell carcinoma. Each CDR3 is given with its conserved first and last residue. A D gene is named only where the DNA matches it firmly. Some rows mark clone size as missing; the rest say once, few, many or name a class of expanded clone.

d_gene: -
abundance: -
v_gene: TRBV11-2
j_gene: TRBJ1-1
len: 13
CDR3aa: CASSLDWTTEAFF
CDR3nt: TGTGCCAGCAGCTTAGACTGGACCACTGAAGCTTTCTTT

d_gene: TRBD1
abundance: -
v_gene: TRBV2
j_gene: TRBJ1-2
len: 14
CDR3aa: CASSGGQGGYGYTF
CDR3nt: TGTGCCAGCAGTGGGGGACAGGGCGGCTATGGCTACACCTTC

d_gene: TRBD1
abundance: few
v_gene: TRBV2
j_gene: TRBJ1-2
len: 16
CDR3aa: CASSDLRDREAYGYTF
CDR3nt: TGTGCCAGCAGCGACCTCCGGGACAGGGAGGCCTATGGCTACACCTTC

d_gene: TRBD1
abundance: few
v_gene: TRBV6-6
j_gene: TRBJ2-3
len: 16
CDR3aa: CASRLQQGASTDTQYF
CDR3nt: TGTGCCAGCAGATTACAACAGGGGGCTAGCACAGATACGCAGTATTTT

d_gene: -
abundance: -
v_gene: TRBV5-5
j_gene: TRBJ1-1
len: 13
CDR3aa: CASSSDLNTEAFF
CDR3nt: TGTGCCAGCAGCTCGGACCTGAACACTGAAGCTTTCTTT

d_gene: -
abundance: -
v_gene: TRBV20-1
j_gene: TRBJ2-7
len: 11
CDR3aa: CSASRPLEQYF
CDR3nt: TGCAGTGCTAGTCGACCCCTCGAGCAGTACTTC

d_gene: -
abundance: -
v_gene: TRBV5-1
j_gene: TRBJ2-1
len: 15
CDR3aa: CASSLESGAYNEQFF
CDR3nt: TGCGCCAGCAGCTTGGAGTCAGGGGCCTACAATGAGCAGTTCTTC

d_gene: -
abundance: medium-sized
v_gene: TRBV7-8
j_gene: TRBJ2-1
len: 15
CDR3aa: CASSLDGASYNEQFF
CDR3nt: TGTGCCAGCAGCTTAGACGGGGCATCCTACAATGAGCAGTTCTTC

d_gene: TRBD1
abundance: -
v_gene: TRBV6-6
j_gene: TRBJ1-2
len: 15
CDR3aa: CASSPGTGTNYGYTF
CDR3nt: TGTGCCAGCAGCCCCGGGACAGGAACTAACTATGGCTACACCTTC

d_gene: -
abundance: -
v_gene: TRBV25-1
j_gene: TRBJ1-1
len: 15
CDR3aa: CASSDTAGVNTEAFF
CDR3nt: TGTGCCAGCAGTGATACGGCAGGGGTAAACACTGAAGCTTTCTTT

d_gene: -
abundance: -
v_gene: TRBV27
j_gene: TRBJ2-6
len: 15
CDR3aa: CASSSPSSGANVLTF
CDR3nt: TGTGCCAGCAGTTCCCCCTCCTCTGGGGCCAACGTCCTGACTTTC

d_gene: TRBD1
abundance: -
v_gene: TRBV6-5
j_gene: TRBJ2-1
len: 15
CDR3aa: CASRPRQGWRNEQFF
CDR3nt: TGTGCCAGCAGACCAAGACAGGGTTGGAGGAATGAGCAGTTCTTC

d_gene: -
abundance: -
v_gene: TRBV19
j_gene: TRBJ1-2
len: 13
CDR3aa: CASSWRGGDGYTF
CDR3nt: TGTGCCAGTAGTTGGCGGGGAGGAGATGGCTACACCTTC

d_gene: -
abundance: many
v_gene: TRBV19
j_gene: TRBJ2-2
len: 15
CDR3aa: CASSIQQGSGGELFF
CDR3nt: TGTGCCAGTAGTATACAACAGGGCTCCGGCGGGGAGCTGTTTTTT

d_gene: TRBD2
abundance: -
v_gene: TRBV13
j_gene: TRBJ2-7
len: 13
CDR3aa: CASPLGGRLEQYF
CDR3nt: TGTGCCAGCCCCCTTGGCGGGAGGCTTGAGCAGTACTTC

d_gene: -
abundance: -
v_gene: TRBV19
j_gene: TRBJ2-1
len: 17
CDR3aa: CASSSWTGRGGYNEQFF
CDR3nt: TGTGCCAGTAGTTCCTGGACAGGTAGGGGGGGTTACAATGAGCAGTTCTTC

d_gene: TRBD2
abundance: -
v_gene: TRBV5-1
j_gene: TRBJ2-7
len: 16
CDR3aa: CASSLEPLAGGYEQYF
CDR3nt: TGCGCCAGCAGCTTGGAACCACTAGCGGGGGGCTACGAGCAGTACTTC

d_gene: -
abundance: once
v_gene: TRBV21-1
j_gene: TRBJ2-7
len: 15
CDR3aa: CASSKSRLKFKKRHF
CDR3nt: TGTGCCAGCAGCAAGAGTAGACTCAAATTTAAAAAGCGGCACTTC

d_gene: TRBD1
abundance: -
v_gene: TRBV6-5
j_gene: TRBJ2-7
len: 13
CDR3aa: CASSYRQGGEQYF
CDR3nt: TGTGCCAGCAGTTACCGACAGGGGGGGGAGCAGTACTTC

d_gene: -
abundance: once
v_gene: TRBV6-5
j_gene: TRBJ2-7
len: 12
CDR3aa: CASSHRNYEQYF
CDR3nt: TGTGCCAGCAGTCACAGAAACTACGAGCAGTACTTC

d_gene: -
abundance: -
v_gene: TRBV30
j_gene: TRBJ1-4
len: 12
CDR3aa: CAWSRALEKLFF
CDR3nt: TGTGCCTGGAGTCGGGCGCTTGAAAAACTGTTTTTT

d_gene: -
abundance: -
v_gene: TRBV2
j_gene: TRBJ2-1
len: 14
CDR3aa: CASSIPTMANEQFF
CDR3nt: TGTGCCAGCAGTATCCCGACAATGGCCAATGAGCAGTTCTTC

d_gene: TRBD1
abundance: -
v_gene: TRBV6-4
j_gene: TRBJ2-6
len: 16
CDR3aa: CASSKTGVTGANVLTF
CDR3nt: TGTGCCAGCTCTAAGACAGGGGTAACTGGGGCCAACGTCCTGACTTTC

d_gene: TRBD2
abundance: -
v_gene: TRBV27
j_gene: TRBJ2-2
len: 19
CDR3aa: CASSPGTSGRAVNTGELFF
CDR3nt: TGTGCCAGCAGTCCCGGGACTAGCGGGAGGGCCGTGAACACCGGGGAGCTGTTTTTT

d_gene: TRBD1
abundance: few
v_gene: TRBV2
j_gene: TRBJ1-1
len: 14
CDR3aa: CASSSGQRNTEAFF
CDR3nt: TGTGCCAGCAGCTCGGGACAGAGGAACACTGAAGCTTTCTTT

d_gene: -
abundance: -
v_gene: TRBV5-4
j_gene: TRBJ2-1
len: 13
CDR3aa: CASSTAGAGEQFF
CDR3nt: TGTGCCAGCAGCACCGCTGGAGCAGGTGAGCAGTTCTTC

d_gene: -
abundance: -
v_gene: TRBV5-1
j_gene: TRBJ2-3
len: 16
CDR3aa: CASSSDEIGGTDTQYF
CDR3nt: TGCGCCAGCAGCTCAGACGAAATAGGGGGGACAGATACGCAGTATTTT

d_gene: TRBD2
abundance: -
v_gene: TRBV6-6
j_gene: TRBJ2-7
len: 15
CDR3aa: CASSPAGLVPYEQYF
CDR3nt: TGTGCCAGCAGTCCCGCCGGACTAGTCCCCTACGAGCAGTACTTC

d_gene: -
abundance: -
v_gene: TRBV19
j_gene: TRBJ1-1
len: 15
CDR3aa: CASSSQPPSSTEAFF
CDR3nt: TGTGCCAGTAGTTCCCAGCCTCCGTCGAGTACTGAAGCTTTCTTT

d_gene: TRBD1
abundance: -
v_gene: TRBV5-6
j_gene: TRBJ2-1
len: 14
CDR3aa: CASRPGQGHNEQFF
CDR3nt: TGTGCCAGCAGGCCCGGACAGGGACACAATGAGCAGTTCTTC

d_gene: -
abundance: -
v_gene: TRBV5-1
j_gene: TRBJ1-5
len: 14
CDR3aa: CASSLGVENQPQHF
CDR3nt: TGCGCCAGCAGCTTGGGTGTGGAAAATCAGCCCCAGCATTTT

d_gene: -
abundance: -
v_gene: TRBV30
j_gene: TRBJ2-7
len: 14
CDR3aa: CAWSVPGTSYEQYF
CDR3nt: TGTGCCTGGAGTGTCCCAGGGACGAGCTACGAGCAGTACTTC

d_gene: -
abundance: -
v_gene: TRBV5-5
j_gene: TRBJ2-3
len: 16
CDR3aa: CASSGRGTMTTDTQYF
CDR3nt: TGTGCCAGCAGTGGCAGAGGGACCATGACGACAGATACGCAGTATTTT

d_gene: TRBD2
abundance: -
v_gene: TRBV5-5
j_gene: TRBJ2-7
len: 14
CDR3aa: CASSFAGTSYEQYF
CDR3nt: TGTGCCAGCAGCTTTGCCGGGACTAGCTACGAGCAGTACTTC

d_gene: -
abundance: -
v_gene: TRBV5-1
j_gene: TRBJ2-2
len: 17
CDR3aa: CASSVGGAQGGTGELFF
CDR3nt: TGCGCCAGCAGCGTGGGGGGTGCTCAGGGAGGCACCGGGGAGCTGTTTTTT

d_gene: -
abundance: -
v_gene: TRBV6-6
j_gene: TRBJ2-2
len: 16
CDR3aa: CASILKGGSYTGELFF
CDR3nt: TGTGCCAGCATCCTTAAGGGGGGATCGTACACCGGGGAGCTGTTTTTT

d_gene: -
abundance: -
v_gene: TRBV4-1
j_gene: TRBJ2-5
len: 13
CDR3aa: CASSQEWEETQYF
CDR3nt: TGCGCCAGCAGCCAAGAATGGGAAGAGACCCAGTACTTC

d_gene: TRBD2
abundance: -
v_gene: TRBV6-5
j_gene: TRBJ2-7
len: 14
CDR3aa: CASSPGGSGSEQYF
CDR3nt: TGTGCCAGCAGCCCCGGGGGTAGCGGGAGCGAGCAGTACTTC

d_gene: -
abundance: -
v_gene: TRBV4-2
j_gene: TRBJ1-5
len: 19
CDR3aa: CASSQDSSRGRGSNQPQHF
CDR3nt: TGTGCCAGCAGCCAAGATTCTTCTAGAGGCAGAGGGAGCAATCAGCCCCAGCATTTT

d_gene: -
abundance: -
v_gene: TRBV20-1
j_gene: TRBJ2-6
len: 11
CDR3aa: CSVAGANVLTF
CDR3nt: TGCAGTGTGGCTGGGGCCAACGTCCTGACTTTC

d_gene: -
abundance: -
v_gene: TRBV19
j_gene: TRBJ1-5
len: 16
CDR3aa: CASRRAPVLGNQPQHF
CDR3nt: TGTGCCAGTAGACGGGCACCAGTCTTGGGGAATCAGCCCCAGCATTTT

d_gene: -
abundance: -
v_gene: TRBV30
j_gene: TRBJ2-7
len: 13
CDR3aa: CAWSTGSMSEQYF
CDR3nt: TGTGCCTGGAGTACTGGCTCCATGAGCGAGCAGTACTTC

d_gene: TRBD1
abundance: -
v_gene: TRBV5-8
j_gene: TRBJ2-5
len: 14
CDR3aa: CASSGGGQGETQYF
CDR3nt: TGTGCCAGCAGCGGGGGTGGACAGGGGGAGACCCAGTACTTC

d_gene: -
abundance: -
v_gene: TRBV7-8
j_gene: TRBJ2-5
len: 13
CDR3aa: CASSLGLRETQYF
CDR3nt: TGTGCCAGCAGCCTGGGACTGAGAGAGACCCAGTACTTC

d_gene: -
abundance: -
v_gene: TRBV6-6
j_gene: TRBJ2-7
len: 13
CDR3aa: CASSYSTGTFLHF
CDR3nt: TGTGCCAGCAGTTACTCGACCGGGACATTTTTGCACTTC

d_gene: -
abundance: -
v_gene: TRBV5-1
j_gene: TRBJ2-2
len: 13
CDR3aa: CASSPPNTGELFF
CDR3nt: TGCGCCAGCAGCCCCCCTAACACCGGGGAGCTGTTTTTT

d_gene: -
abundance: -
v_gene: TRBV9
j_gene: TRBJ1-4
len: 14
CDR3aa: CASSVQDQNEKLFF
CDR3nt: TGTGCCAGCAGCGTTCAGGACCAAAATGAAAAACTGTTTTTT

d_gene: -
abundance: -
v_gene: TRBV6-1
j_gene: TRBJ2-1
len: 15
CDR3aa: CASTPGAGSYNEQFF
CDR3nt: TGTGCCAGCACACCGGGTGCGGGTTCCTACAATGAGCAGTTCTTC

d_gene: TRBD2
abundance: -
v_gene: TRBV27
j_gene: TRBJ2-4
len: 13
CDR3aa: CASSRGEWNIQYF
CDR3nt: TGTGCCAGCAGCCGGGGGGAGTGGAACATTCAGTACTTC

d_gene: -
abundance: -
v_gene: TRBV5-1
j_gene: TRBJ1-4
len: 16
CDR3aa: CASSRPQVKTNEKLFF
CDR3nt: TGCGCCAGCAGCAGACCACAGGTTAAGACTAATGAAAAACTGTTTTTT

d_gene: -
abundance: -
v_gene: TRBV11-3
j_gene: TRBJ1-1
len: 13
CDR3aa: CASSFTGSTEAFF
CDR3nt: TGTGCCAGCAGCTTTACAGGGTCCACCGAAGCTTTCTTT

d_gene: -
abundance: -
v_gene: TRBV4-1
j_gene: TRBJ2-7
len: 15
CDR3aa: CASSQDSRQVYEQYF
CDR3nt: TGCGCCAGCAGCCAAGATTCGAGACAGGTCTACGAGCAGTACTTC

d_gene: -
abundance: -
v_gene: TRBV9
j_gene: TRBJ2-7
len: 13
CDR3aa: CASSVGTQGGQYF
CDR3nt: TGTGCCAGCAGCGTAGGAACCCAGGGGGGGCAGTACTTC

d_gene: -
abundance: -
v_gene: TRBV7-9
j_gene: TRBJ1-4
len: 15
CDR3aa: CASSLRQSDNEKLFF
CDR3nt: TGTGCCAGCAGCTTACGACAGTCTGACAATGAAAAACTGTTTTTT

d_gene: TRBD1
abundance: few
v_gene: TRBV2
j_gene: TRBJ2-1
len: 13
CDR3aa: CASSPDRVNEQFF
CDR3nt: TGTGCCAGCAGTCCCGACAGGGTAAATGAGCAGTTCTTC